The 8 T cell receptor beta chains in this list originate from one sample, sequenced in a study of OX40 agonist ivuxolimab in advanced cancers. The repertoire was sequenced with immunoSEQ multiplex PCR; TCRdb's copy has only in-frame clones and lacks some. The data hold around 60,000 clones, with 92% observed a single time. The specimen was CD4+ or CD8+ T cells sorted from blood, collected in a trial of the OX40 agonist ivuxolimab. These receptors came from an adult with an advanced solid tumor such as melanoma, head and neck, liver or kidney cancer.

The V and J genes are TRBV27 and TRBJ1-2; a possible D gene is TRBD1 (5 bases). Trimming shortened V by 3 bases and J by 8 bases, and 13 bases separated the two germline ends. This CDR3 has 13 amino acids. Germline V gene lookup returns CDR1 MNHEY and CDR2 SMNVEV (reference sequence). CDR3 region: CASSFSRVRGYTF. The CDR3, as DNA: TGTGCCAGCAGTTTTTCCAGGGTGAGAGGCTACACCTTC.

The J gene is TRBJ2-5, the V gene TRBV7-3; 8 bases are a match to TRBD2. The CDR3 is 16 amino acids. Losses at the gene ends were 0 bases for V and 3 bases for J; bases not matched to a gene: 6. Germline assignment: CDR1 SGHTA and CDR2 FQGTGA. This chain's CDR3 is CASSLTGAGAEETQYF. DNA for the CDR3: TGTGCCAGCAGCTTAACGGGAGCGGGAGCGGAAGAGACCCAGTACTTC. The variable domain in full, completed from reference TRBV7-3 and TRBJ2-5, reads GAGVSQTPSNKVTEKGKYVELRCDPISGHTALYWYRQSLGQGPEFLIYFQGTGAADDSGLPNDRFFAVRPEGSVSTLKIQRTERGDSAVYLCASSLTGAGAEETQYFGPGTRLLVL.

J is TRBJ2-7 and V is TRBV19, with TRBD2 matching over 8 bases. The CDR3 runs 14 residues. CDR1 is LNHDA and CDR2 is SQIVND in the germline V gene (reference sequence). V trimming: 4 bases; J trimming: 0 bases; junction bases outside the gene matches: 2. The CDR3 DNA sequence: TGTGCCAGTAGTAGTGCGGGAGGCTCCTACGAGCAGTACTTC. As protein: CASSSAGGSYEQYF.

J is TRBJ2-1 and V is TRBV5-1; D is perhaps TRBD1 (6 bases). The CDR3 sequence is 13 residues long. The ends were cut back, 3 bases at V and 9 bases at J, with 13 bases in the middle. Germline V CDR1 and CDR2: SGHRS, YFSETQ. CDR3 sequence (DNA): TGCGCCAGCAGCTCGACTGGGGGCGGTGAGCAGTTCTTC. Amino acid sequence: CASSSTGGGEQFF.

The chain carries TRBV11-1 and TRBJ2-7; D uncertain. V shed 1 base and J shed 2 bases, with 12 bases lying between them. CDR1 is SGHAT, CDR2 FQDESV, per germline (reference sequence). The CDR3 is 15 residues long. CDR3 in DNA: TGTGCCAGCAGCTTAGTGGCACACAACCCCTACGAGCAGTACTTC. Its translation is CASSLVAHNPYEQYF. Together with reference TRBV11-1 and TRBJ2-7, the CDR3 gives the full variable domain: EAEVAQSPRYKITEKSQAVAFWCDPISGHATLYWYRQILGQGPELLVQFQDESVVDDSQLPKDRFSAERLKGVDSTLKIQPAELGDSAMYLCASSLVAHNPYEQYFGPGTRLTVT.

This rearrangement joins TRBV7-8 to TRBJ2-1, with 10 bases matching TRBD1. This CDR3 contains 16 residues. The J segment lost 2 bases and the V segment lost 5 bases, leaving 6 bases of the junction unmatched. Germline V CDR1 and CDR2: SGHVS, FQNEAQ. The CDR3 reads CASSLRDRGPYNEQFF. The CDR3 nucleotides read TGTGCCAGCAGCCTACGGGACAGGGGTCCCTACAATGAGCAGTTCTTC.

The chain uses TRBV6-1 and TRBJ2-5; 7 bases are a match to TRBD2. The germline V gene has CDR1 MNHNS and CDR2 SASEGT. After removal of 1 base from V and 5 bases from J, the junction contained 10 bases not matched to a gene. CDR3 length equals 16 residues. CDR3 DNA: TGTGCCAGCAGTGAAGGTGGGGAGGGGCGCTGGGAGACCCAGTACTTC. As protein: CASSEGGEGRWETQYF.

The V gene is TRBV9, the J gene TRBJ2-1; 9 nucleotides align to TRBD2. The CDR3 is 15 amino acids. Germline CDR1 is SGDLS and CDR2 is YYNGEE. J lost 1 base, V lost 4 bases, and 3 bases had no gene match. The CDR3 is CASSPSGVSYNEQFF. The CDR3 coding sequence is TGTGCCAGCAGCCCTAGCGGGGTTTCCTACAATGAGCAGTTCTTC.